Each of the 4 T cell receptor beta chains below was sequenced from the same sample in a study of T cells in tuberculosis. Here immunoSEQ multiplex PCR was the method, and the copy in TCRdb shows in-frame clones only, minus some. In the table there are 55,000 to 70,000 clones, 81% of which are singletons. Cells were sorted from thawed PBMC rested overnight and stained with GMM-loaded CD1B tetramer, viability dye and anti-CD3. CD1B tetramers were loaded with Rhodococcus equi-derived C32 glucose monomycolate. Source material: CD1b-GMM tetramer-negative cells sorted from PBMCs. The receptors stem from an adult woman with latent tuberculosis.

This clone has only a few counts. This rearrangement joins TRBV4-3 to TRBJ1-1; D call uncertain. This CDR3 contains 15 residues. The germline CDR1 and CDR2 sequences are LGHNA and YSLEER. With 0 bases removed from V and 5 bases from J, the gap between germline ends came to 13 bases. CDR3 in amino acids: CASSQDVGRQTEAFF. CDR3 DNA: TGCGCCAGCAGCCAAGATGTGGGGAGACAAACTGAAGCTTTCTTT.

As DNA, the CDR3 is TGTGCCAGCAGTTCACCCCATCCCAGGGGATCTAATAATTCACCCCTCCACTTT. This codes for CASSSPHPRGSNNSPLHF. This chain uses TRBV28 with TRBJ1-6; perhaps TRBD1 as D (6 bases). V was shortened by 4 bases and J by 5 bases, with 21 bases between the two germline ends. Germline lookup yields CDR1 MDHEN and CDR2 SYDVKM. The length of the CDR3 is 18 residues. The full variable domain, with the rest looked up from reference TRBV28 and TRBJ1-6, is DVKVTQSSRYLVKRTGEKVFLECVQDMDHENMFWYRQDPGLGLRLIYFSYDVKMKEKGDIPEGYSVSREKKERFSLILESASTNQTSMYLCASSSPHPRGSNNSPLHFGNGTRLTVT.

V usage is TRBV7-9 and J usage is TRBJ2-3, with TRBD1 matching over 10 bases. The ends lost 5 bases at V and 3 bases at J; junction bases unmatched: 8. Germline CDR1 and CDR2: SEHNR and FQNEAQ (reference sequence). The CDR3 loop spans 16 amino acids. DNA for the CDR3: TGTGCCAGCAGCACAGCGGGACAGGGGAAAACAGATACGCAGTATTTT. Translation: CASSTAGQGKTDTQYF.

The rearrangement uses TRBV11-2 and TRBJ2-1, with D possibly TRBD2 on 5 matching bases. Germline CDR1 is SGHAT and CDR2 is FQNNGV. This CDR3 region has 16 residues. V lost 5 bases, J lost 7 bases, and 21 bases lay in between. In nucleotides, the CDR3 is TGTGCCAGCAGCCCCCTCCTAGCCGAAACCCGGAATGAGCAGTTCTTC. This gives the protein CASSPLLAETRNEQFF. Full variable domain (remainder filled in from reference TRBV11-2 and TRBJ2-1): EAGVAQSPRYKIIEKRQSVAFWCNPISGHATLYWYQQILGQGPKLLIQFQNNGVVDDSQLPKDRFSAERLKGVDSTLKIQPAKLEDSAVYLCASSPLLAETRNEQFFGPGTRLTVL.